This T cell receptor beta chain was found in a study of cytomegalovirus exposure and HLA in healthy donors. Study conclusions and caveats: On later analysis, the bulk of CMV-associated TCR beta chains appeared to be HLA-restricted.

The V gene's germline CDR1 is SGHDN and CDR2 FVKESK. CDR3 length: 12 residues. Trimming pared 5 bases from V and 0 bases from J, leaving 4 bases between. As concerns this clone: The antigen remains unidentified.

60 Vbeta and 13 Jbeta primers were used in PCR. Per the original data handling: The count from a later analysis was some 83 million unique TCR beta chains, some 9.9 million of them shared. The protocol was immunoSEQ multiplex PCR, while the TCRdb copy is restricted to in-frame clones and leaves out a portion. That table supplies the V and J calls and clone size; D and trimming were determined from the DNA. The data show nearly 200,000 clones, about 76% seen once. Material: PBMCs. The receptor was derived from a male donor in good health and CMV-seropositive. This chain joins TRBV14 and TRBJ1-2; no definite D call. The CDR3 is CASSGPNYGYTF. The CDR3 DNA follows: TGTGCCAGCAGCGGCCCTAACTATGGCTACACCTTC. Supplemented by reference TRBV14 and TRBJ1-2, the full variable domain reads EAGVTQFPSHSVIEKGQTVTLRCDPISGHDNLYWYRRVMGKEIKFLLHFVKESKQDESGMPNNRFLAERTGGTYSTLKVQPAELEDSGVYFCASSGPNYGYTFGSGTRLTVV.